This TCR beta chain was obtained from a study of OX40 agonist ivuxolimab in advanced cancers. Looking at the study overall: Three patients had partial responses: one hepatocellular carcinoma, two cutaneous melanoma.

Germline V CDR1 and CDR2: WNHNN, SYGVQD (reference sequence). This CDR3 is built from 15 residues. Unmatched junction bases numbered 4, after V lost 4 bases and J lost 0 bases. Libraries were prepared by immunoSEQ multiplex PCR; TCRdb keeps only in-frame clonotypes and omits some of them. The table records 97,000 or so clones, around 91% of them present only once. Patients were ineligible given autoimmune disease history or systemic immunosuppression. Sequenced material: CD4+ or CD8+ T cells sorted from blood, taken in a trial of the OX40 agonist ivuxolimab. The source of this sequence is an adult with an advanced solid tumor such as melanoma, head and neck, liver or kidney cancer. The chain employs TRBV10-1 and TRBJ2-5; 8 positions agree with TRBD2. CDR3 nucleotides: TGCGCCAGCAGTGCGGGCGGGGGGTACCAAGAGACCCAGTACTTC. As protein: CASSAGGGYQETQYF.